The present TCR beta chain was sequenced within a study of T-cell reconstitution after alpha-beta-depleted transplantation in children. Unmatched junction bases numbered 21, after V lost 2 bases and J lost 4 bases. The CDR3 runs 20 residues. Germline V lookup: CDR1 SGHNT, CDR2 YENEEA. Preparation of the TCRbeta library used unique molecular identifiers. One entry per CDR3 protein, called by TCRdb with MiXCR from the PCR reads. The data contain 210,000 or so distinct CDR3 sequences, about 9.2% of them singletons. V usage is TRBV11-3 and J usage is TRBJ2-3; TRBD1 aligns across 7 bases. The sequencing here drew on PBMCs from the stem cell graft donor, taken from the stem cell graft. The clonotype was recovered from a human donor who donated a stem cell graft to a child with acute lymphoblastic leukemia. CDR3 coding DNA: TGTGCCAGCAGCTTACAAAGGTTCCGAACGCCGACAGGGTGGTCAGATACGCAGTATTTT. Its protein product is CASSLQRFRTPTGWSDTQYF.